The rows below give T cell receptor beta chains drawn from one sample of a study of T-cell memory formation after mild COVID-19. One entry per CDR3 protein, called by TCRdb with MiXCR from the 5' RACE reads. The sample has about 200,000 distinct CDR3 sequences, 16% seen once; the top ten hold 2% to 2.5%. The sample consisted of PBMCs or a T cell subset sorted from them (not recorded which). The origin of the receptors is an adult woman who had mild COVID-19 (a few samples of this study predate the infection). Cell type and time point are not known. Both conserved end residues are part of each CDR3. Fields, in order: V gene, D gene, J gene, clone size, CDR3 DNA, CDR3 protein. D genes are given only for firm matches. Size tells how often a clone was seen (once, few, many) or the class of an expanded clone, and some rows leave it out.

>TRBV18|TRBD2|TRBJ2-5|few
TGTGCCAGCTCACTAGGACTAGCGGCAGAGACCCAGTACTTC
CASSLGLAAETQYF
>TRBV10-3|NA|TRBJ2-5|NA
TGTGCCATCAGTGGGAAAGGGGGGGTCGGAGAGACCCAGTACTTC
CAISGKGGVGETQYF
>TRBV29-1|NA|TRBJ2-7|few
TGCAGCTTCCGGGACCTAAACTACGAGCAGTACTTC
CSFRDLNYEQYF
>TRBV6-1|NA|TRBJ1-2|NA
TGTGCCAGCAGTGATCTCCTCCAACCGTACTATGGCTACACCTTC
CASSDLLQPYYGYTF
>TRBV29-1|NA|TRBJ2-7|NA
TGCAGCGTTGATGAAGGAGGGGGCGGCGAGCAGTACTTC
CSVDEGGGGEQYF
>TRBV18|NA|TRBJ2-7|few
TGTGCCAGCTCACCCCAGGGGCAAAGCTACGAGCAGTACTTC
CASSPQGQSYEQYF
>TRBV20-1|NA|TRBJ2-3|many
TGCAGTGCCGTAGCCGGTTCATCTAGCACAGATACGCAGTATTTT
CSAVAGSSSTDTQYF
>TRBV3-1|NA|TRBJ2-7|few
TGTGCCAGCAGCCAACAGGTCGGCTACGAGCAGTACTTC
CASSQQVGYEQYF
>TRBV7-2|NA|TRBJ1-6|few
TGTGCCAGCAGCTTCAACAGTAATTCACCCCTCCACTTT
CASSFNSNSPLHF
>TRBV12-3/TRBV12-4|NA|TRBJ2-6|NA
TGTGCCAGCGCCGGGTCAGGGGCCAACGTCCTGACTTTC
CASAGSGANVLTF
>TRBV5-6|NA|TRBJ2-1|NA
TGTGCCAGCAGCTTGTTGGGAGACAATGAGCAGTTCTTC
CASSLLGDNEQFF
>TRBV7-8|TRBD2|TRBJ2-3|many
TGTGCCAGCAGCTTGTATTCCCCGGGACTAGCGGGAGGCCCCAGAGATACGCAGTATTTT
CASSLYSPGLAGGPRDTQYF
>TRBV18|TRBD2|TRBJ2-7|NA
TGTGCCAGCTCACCATCGGGACTAGCGGGGCTCAGGGAGCAGTACTTC
CASSPSGLAGLREQYF
>TRBV6-1|NA|TRBJ1-5|NA
TGTGCCAGCAGTGAAAGGGAGTTGGAGCCCCAGCATTTT
CASSERELEPQHF
>TRBV10-3|NA|TRBJ2-7|many
TGTGCCATCAGTGATCTCGGGACCTTCACCTACGAGCAGTACTTC
CAISDLGTFTYEQYF
>TRBV12-3/TRBV12-4|NA|TRBJ2-3|few
TGTGCCAGCAGTTTCGGTGGGGGCACAGATACGCAGTATTTT
CASSFGGGTDTQYF
>TRBV20-1|TRBD2|TRBJ2-7|many
TGCAGTGCTAGATTGGGGCCCGGGACTAGCGGGAGATACGAGCAGTACTTC
CSARLGPGTSGRYEQYF
>TRBV12-3/TRBV12-4|NA|TRBJ1-1|few
TGTGCCAGCAGTACGATGAACACTGAAGCTTTCTTT
CASSTMNTEAFF
>TRBV12-3/TRBV12-4|NA|TRBJ2-7|few
TGTGCCAGCAGTTTTCGCTTCTACGAGCGGTACTTC
CASSFRFYERYF
>TRBV9|TRBD1|TRBJ2-1|once
TGTGCCAGCAGCAAGGGACAGAACTACAATGAGCAGTTCTTC
CASSKGQNYNEQFF
>TRBV19|TRBD1|TRBJ1-2|NA
TGTGCCAGTAGTAGTGACAGGGATCGCGGCTACACCTTC
CASSSDRDRGYTF
>TRBV6-4|NA|TRBJ1-5|NA
TGTGCCAGCAGTGGGAGTCCCGGCCAGCCCCAGCATTTT
CASSGSPGQPQHF
>TRBV20-1|NA|TRBJ2-3|few
TGCAGTGCTTATAACCGGTGGGGGGTGTCGACAGATACGCAGTATTTT
CSAYNRWGVSTDTQYF
>TRBV7-9|NA|TRBJ2-7|few
TGTGCCAGCAGCTCTAGACAGGCCCATAGTCCCTACGAGCAGTACTTC
CASSSRQAHSPYEQYF
>TRBV25-1|NA|TRBJ2-5|NA
TGTGCCAGCAGTGATTGGAGAGGGGGGGGAGAGACCCAGTACTTC
CASSDWRGGGETQYF
>TRBV9|NA|TRBJ2-1|NA
TGTGCCAGCAGCGTAGTATCTAGTACGGGCGAGCAGTTCTTC
CASSVVSSTGEQFF
>TRBV7-9|NA|TRBJ2-5|NA
TGTGCCAGCAGCACTCGGACCGGGGGTCTCCAAGAGACCCAGTACTTC
CASSTRTGGLQETQYF
>TRBV5-1|TRBD2|TRBJ2-7|few
TGCGCCAGCAGAGCTAGCGGGGAGTACGAGCAGTACTTC
CASRASGEYEQYF
>TRBV4-1|NA|TRBJ1-2|NA
TGCGCCAGCAGCCAAGGTCAGCTTTATGGCTATGGCTACACCTTC
CASSQGQLYGYGYTF
>TRBV27|NA|TRBJ2-7|NA
TGTGCCAGCAGTTTAGGCAGCCCTCTAAGCTACGAGCAGTACTTC
CASSLGSPLSYEQYF
>TRBV18|NA|TRBJ1-5|few
TGTGCCAGCTCACGGGGGAACAATCAGCCCCAGCATTTT
CASSRGNNQPQHF
>TRBV7-9|TRBD1|TRBJ2-7|few
TGTGCCAGCAGCCCCAGGTCCGGGACAGGGGATACCTACGAGCAGTACTTC
CASSPRSGTGDTYEQYF
>TRBV7-2|TRBD2|TRBJ2-5|NA
TGTGCCAGCAGCTGGACTAGCGGGGTGGGGGAGACCCAGTACTTC
CASSWTSGVGETQYF
>TRBV9|TRBD2|TRBJ2-7|NA
TGTGCCAGCAGGCGAACTAGCGGGAGCCCTCCGTCCTACGAGCAGTACTTC
CASRRTSGSPPSYEQYF
>TRBV7-2|NA|TRBJ2-6|few
TGTGCCAGCAGCTCTGAAGAGCCCGCTGGGGCCAACGTCCTGACTTTC
CASSSEEPAGANVLTF
>TRBV18|NA|TRBJ1-6|NA
TGTGCCAGCTCACCCCGAACAGGGCAGGAGGATTCACCCCTCCACTTT
CASSPRTGQEDSPLHF
>TRBV4-3|NA|TRBJ1-1|many
TGCGCCAGCAGCCAAGAGGCAGGGGCAAACACTGAAGCTTTCTTT
CASSQEAGANTEAFF
>TRBV7-2|TRBD2|TRBJ2-7|NA
TGTGCCAGCAGCGTCGGGACTAGCGGGATTTACGAGCAGTACTTC
CASSVGTSGIYEQYF
>TRBV6-5|NA|TRBJ1-1|NA
TGTGCCAGCAGCTTACGGGGCCCTCTGGGGGTGAACACTGAAGCTTTCTTT
CASSLRGPLGVNTEAFF
>TRBV7-9|NA|TRBJ1-1|few
TGTGCCAGCAGCTTGGCCAGTTCTGTGAACACTGAAGCTTTCTTT
CASSLASSVNTEAFF
>TRBV3-1|TRBD2|TRBJ2-2|few
TGTGCCAGCAGCCGGACTTCCGGGACTAGCGGGGGGCACTCCGGGGAGCTGTTTTTT
CASSRTSGTSGGHSGELFF
>TRBV19|NA|TRBJ1-2|NA
TGTGCGTCAACCCAGGGCCTGAACTATGGCTACACCTTC
CASTQGLNYGYTF
>TRBV5-1|NA|TRBJ1-6|few
TGCGCCAGCAGCTTGAACCTACTGGTTCAGGCTTCACCCCTCCACTTT
CASSLNLLVQASPLHF
>TRBV24-1|TRBD1|TRBJ1-5|few
TGTGCCACCAGTGAGGCTGGACAGGGCAGGCAGCCCCAGCATTTT
CATSEAGQGRQPQHF
>TRBV12-3/TRBV12-4|NA|TRBJ1-1|few
TGTGCCAGCAGTCGTGGGACGGCCCCGAGGACTGAAGCTTTCTTT
CASSRGTAPRTEAFF
>TRBV24-1|TRBD1|TRBJ2-5|NA
TGTGCCACCAGCCGGGACAGCCTACAAGAGACCCAGTACTTC
CATSRDSLQETQYF
>TRBV7-3|NA|TRBJ2-5|few
TGTGCCAGCAGCTTAAATCGGGGAGAGACCCAGTACTTC
CASSLNRGETQYF
>TRBV5-1|TRBD1|TRBJ2-1|NA
TGCGCCAGCAGCTTGCGTCCACAGACAGGGGCTCCCTACAATGAGCAGTTCTTC
CASSLRPQTGAPYNEQFF
>TRBV7-2|NA|TRBJ2-3|few
TGTGCCAGCAGCTTTGGACGGATCACAGATACGCAGTATTTT
CASSFGRITDTQYF
>TRBV27|TRBD1|TRBJ2-5|NA
TGTGCCAGCAGAGGATTTACAGGGGGCTGGGAGGAGACCCAGTACTTC
CASRGFTGGWEETQYF
>TRBV25-1|TRBD2|TRBJ2-7|NA
TGTGCCAGCAGTGCCACTTATAGCGGGGGTGCCTACGAGCAGTACTTC
CASSATYSGGAYEQYF
>TRBV4-3|TRBD1|TRBJ2-2|NA
TGCGCCAGCAGCCGCCGGACAGGGTTTATCACCGGGGAGCTGTTTTTT
CASSRRTGFITGELFF
>TRBV5-1|NA|TRBJ2-1|few
TGCGCCAGCAGCTGGGGGACACTCCGTGGAGGACGCTCCTACAATGAGCAGTTCTTC
CASSWGTLRGGRSYNEQFF
>TRBV7-2|TRBD1|TRBJ1-5|few
TGTGCCAGCAGCGAGGACAGGAATCAGCCCCAGCATTTT
CASSEDRNQPQHF
>TRBV11-1|TRBD2|TRBJ2-3|few
TGTGCCAGCAGCTTCAGCGGGGGGGCCACAGATACGCAGTATTTT
CASSFSGGATDTQYF
>TRBV5-5|TRBD2|TRBJ2-7|NA
TGTGCCAGCAGCCTGGGCGGGGGAAGAGTCTCCTACGAGCAGTACTTC
CASSLGGGRVSYEQYF
>TRBV5-1|NA|TRBJ2-2|NA
TGCGCCAGCAAGAGTTCAGGCACCGGGGAGCTGTTTTTT
CASKSSGTGELFF
>TRBV5-1|NA|TRBJ1-6|NA
TGCGCCAGCAGCTTTGAGACAGGCCTCAGTTCACCCCTCCACTTT
CASSFETGLSSPLHF
>TRBV7-3|TRBD2|TRBJ2-1|NA
TGTGCCAGCAGCCCGCGACGAGCGGGGCAGGATGAGCAGTTCTTC
CASSPRRAGQDEQFF